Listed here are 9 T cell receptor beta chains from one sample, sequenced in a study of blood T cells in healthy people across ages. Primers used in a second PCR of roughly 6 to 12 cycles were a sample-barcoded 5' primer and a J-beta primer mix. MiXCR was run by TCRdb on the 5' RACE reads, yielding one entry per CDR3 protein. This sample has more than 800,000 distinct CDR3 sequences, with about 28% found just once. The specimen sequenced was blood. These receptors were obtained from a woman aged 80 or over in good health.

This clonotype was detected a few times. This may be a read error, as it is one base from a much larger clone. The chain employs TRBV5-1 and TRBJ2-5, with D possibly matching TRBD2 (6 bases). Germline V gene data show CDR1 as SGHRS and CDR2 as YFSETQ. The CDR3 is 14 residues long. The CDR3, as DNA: TGCACCAGCAGCTCCGGGGGTTCCCAAGAGACCCAGTACTTC. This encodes CTSSSGGSQETQYF.

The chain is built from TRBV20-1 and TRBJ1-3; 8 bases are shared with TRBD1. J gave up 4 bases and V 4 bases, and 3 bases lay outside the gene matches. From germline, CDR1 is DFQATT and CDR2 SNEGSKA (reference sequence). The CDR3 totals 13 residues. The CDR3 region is CSATGGRGNTIYF. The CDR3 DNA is TGCAGTGCTACAGGGGGCCGAGGAAACACCATATATTTT.

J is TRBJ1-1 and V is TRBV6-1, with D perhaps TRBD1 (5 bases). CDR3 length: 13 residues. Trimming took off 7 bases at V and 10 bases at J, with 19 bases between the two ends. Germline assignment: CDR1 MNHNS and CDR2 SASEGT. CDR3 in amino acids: CASTEIRGGGAFF. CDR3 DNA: TGTGCCAGCACCGAAATCCGGGGCGGTGGAGCTTTCTTT.

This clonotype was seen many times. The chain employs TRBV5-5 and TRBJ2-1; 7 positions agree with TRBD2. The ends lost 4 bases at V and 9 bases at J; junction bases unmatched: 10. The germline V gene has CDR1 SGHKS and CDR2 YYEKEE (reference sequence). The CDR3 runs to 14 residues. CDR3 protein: CASSPGPPGGEQFF. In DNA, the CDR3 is TGTGCCAGCAGCCCAGGGCCCCCGGGGGGTGAGCAGTTCTTC.

Written as DNA, the CDR3 is TGTGCCAGCAGTCTCCACTCAACAGAAGGCGTCCCCTATGGCTACACCTTC. This sequence encodes CASSLHSTEGVPYGYTF. This chain connects TRBV12-3 or TRBV12-4 to TRBJ1-2; D not certain. CDR3 length equals 17 residues. V dropped 5 bases and J dropped 4 bases, with 23 bases sitting between them.

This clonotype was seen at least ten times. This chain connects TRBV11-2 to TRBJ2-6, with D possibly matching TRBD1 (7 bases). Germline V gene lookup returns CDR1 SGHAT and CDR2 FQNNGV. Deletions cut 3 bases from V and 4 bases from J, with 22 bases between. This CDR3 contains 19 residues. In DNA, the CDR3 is TGTGCCAGCAGCTTGTTGACAGGGAGGAGAACTCTGGGGGCCAACGTCCTGACTTTC. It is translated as CASSLLTGRRTLGANVLTF.

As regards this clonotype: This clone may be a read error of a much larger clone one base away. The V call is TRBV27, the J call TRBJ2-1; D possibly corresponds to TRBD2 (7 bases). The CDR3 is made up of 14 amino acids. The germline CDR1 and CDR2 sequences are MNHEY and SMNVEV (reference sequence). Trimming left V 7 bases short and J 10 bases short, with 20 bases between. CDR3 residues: CASTRTAGNSEQFF. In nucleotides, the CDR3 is TGTGCCAGCACGAGGACAGCGGGGAATTCGGAGCAGTTCTTC.

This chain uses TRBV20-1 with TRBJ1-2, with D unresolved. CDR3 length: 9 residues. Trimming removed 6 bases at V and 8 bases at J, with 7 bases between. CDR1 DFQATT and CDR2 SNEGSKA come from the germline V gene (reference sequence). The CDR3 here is CSALGGYTF. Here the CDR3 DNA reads TGCAGTGCCCTGGGGGGCTACACCTTC.

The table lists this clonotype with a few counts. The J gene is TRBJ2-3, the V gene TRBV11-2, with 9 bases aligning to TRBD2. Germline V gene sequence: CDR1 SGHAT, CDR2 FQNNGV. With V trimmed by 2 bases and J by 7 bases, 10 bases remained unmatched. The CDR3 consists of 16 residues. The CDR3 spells CASSLWGREGPYTQYF. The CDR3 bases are TGTGCCAGCAGCTTATGGGGGCGGGAGGGCCCGTATACGCAGTATTTT.